Listed here are 18 T cell receptor beta chains from one sample, sequenced in a study of regulatory T cells in long-lasting Graves disease. Time point indicated: newly diagnosed GD, antithyroid drugs for less than 3 months. PBMC-extracted RNA yielded the TCR library. HTBI primers from iRepertoire and Arm-PCR of CDR3 regions yielded the TCR beta libraries. TCRdb recomputed calls from the multiplex PCR reads with MiXCR, one row per CDR3 protein. Altogether 350,000 to 450,000 distinct CDR3 sequences are present, 14% to 15% being singletons, with the ten largest covering under 9%. The data were also submitted as part of a second study, on T cells in Graves' hyperthyroidism and ophthalmopathy.

The source material was peripheral blood mononuclear cells (PBMCs), sampled at new diagnosis, from a patient treated with antithyroid drugs. The receptors come from a woman aged 40-49 years with Graves disease.

A note on this clonotype: The conserved closing phenylalanine or tryptophan is absent in this CDR3, likely reflecting a read error. The rearrangement joins TRBV3-1 to TRBJ1-5, with 12 bases identical to TRBD1. After removal of 3 bases from V and 5 bases from J, the junction contained 2 bases not matched to a gene. Germline loops: CDR1 LGHDT, CDR2 YNNKEL (reference sequence). This CDR3 has 15 residues. DNA of the CDR3: TGTGCCAGCAGCCAGGGACAGGGGGCCTATCAGCCCCAGCATCTT. It is translated as CASSQGQGAYQPQHL.

This chain links TRBV28 with TRBJ2-1; tentatively, D is TRBD2 (7 bases). Germline V lookup: CDR1 MDHEN, CDR2 SYDVKM. This CDR3 contains 14 residues. V lost 7 bases and J 3 bases, leaving 13 bases between the germline ends. CDR3 DNA sequence: TGTGCCAGCACAATAGGGGGGGACTACAATGAGCAGTTCTTC. Its protein is CASTIGGDYNEQFF.

This clonotype appeared a few times. The gene calls are TRBV10-3 and TRBJ2-3; D unresolved. The CDR3 runs to 12 residues. V lost 6 bases to trimming and J lost 1 base, with 5 bases between them. Germline CDR1 reads ENHRY; CDR2 reads SYGVKD. This CDR3 is CAIRPGTDTQYF. The CDR3 region has the DNA TGTGCCATCAGGCCAGGCACAGATACGCAGTATTTT.

This clonotype was seen at least ten times. The chain links TRBV20-1 to TRBJ2-2; D perhaps matches TRBD1 (5 bases). Germline assignment: CDR1 DFQATT and CDR2 SNEGSKA (reference sequence). CDR3 length equals 13 residues. The V end was cut by 6 bases, the J end by 2 bases, with 10 bases between. CDR3 amino acids: CSAQGVNTGELFF. For the CDR3, the DNA is TGCAGTGCCCAAGGGGTTAACACCGGGGAGCTGTTTTTT.

This clonotype has only one observation. This chain uses TRBV6-1 with TRBJ2-3; D gene ambiguous. The CDR3 is 16 amino acids. Germline CDR1 MNHNS, CDR2 SASEGT. V was trimmed by 6 bases and J by 5 bases, leaving 21 bases between them. CDR3 coding DNA: TGTGCCAGCAGCAAGGCTGGCAGGACGTTGGTAGATACGCAGTATTTT. This translates into CASSKAGRTLVDTQYF.

This clonotype was seen at least ten times. The gene calls are TRBV28 and TRBJ1-2; D not resolved. The CDR3 extends over 16 amino acids. Between the trimmed V and J ends, which lost 6 bases and 5 bases, there was a span of 22 bases. The V gene's germline CDR1 is MDHEN and CDR2 SYDVKM. CDR3 in DNA: TGTGCCAGCAGCCAATCCCTAGGAGGGATGCATTATGGCTACACCTTC. Translated: CASSQSLGGMHYGYTF.

This clonotype was recorded at least ten times. The chain carries TRBV29-1 and TRBJ1-2, with a weak D call TRBD1 (6 bases). Germline assignment: CDR1 SQVTM and CDR2 ANQGSEA. V lost 3 bases and J lost 5, with 16 bases in between. This CDR3 is 14 amino acids long. The CDR3 nucleotides are TGCAGCGTTGACCCACAGGGACCGGCATATGGCTACACCTTC. It encodes CSVDPQGPAYGYTF.

This clonotype was seen at least ten times. V and J are TRBV5-1 and TRBJ1-1, with D tentatively TRBD1 (6 bases). The germline V gene encodes CDR1 SGHRS and CDR2 YFSETQ. The V and J ends lost 4 bases and 4 bases respectively, with 14 bases between them. The CDR3 extends over 14 amino acids. CDR3 nucleotides: TGCGCCAGCAGCCCCGGGGGGCAGGGCACTGAAGCTTTCTTT. Residues: CASSPGGQGTEAFF.

There are a few counts of this clonotype. The chain recombines TRBV24-1 with TRBJ2-1, with D hard to call. V gave up 4 bases and J gave up 10 bases, with 13 bases separating them. The CDR3 is 13 residues long. Germline lookup yields CDR1 KGHDR and CDR2 SFDVKD. The CDR3 coding sequence is TGTGCCACCAGTGAGTTGCCGGCCGGCGAGCAGTTCTTC. Encoded protein: CATSELPAGEQFF.

In its sample, this clonotype was seen many times. The chain is built from TRBV12-3 or TRBV12-4 and TRBJ1-1; D gene ambiguous. The V end was cut by 3 bases, the J end by 0 bases, with 8 bases between. The CDR3 covers 14 residues. This CDR3 is CASSFGTLNTEAFF. Here the CDR3 DNA reads TGTGCCAGCAGTTTTGGCACGCTGAACACTGAAGCTTTCTTT.

The chain recombines TRBV4-1 with TRBJ2-1; D call uncertain. Germline assignment: CDR1 MGHRA and CDR2 YSYEKL. Trimming pared 3 bases from V and 0 bases from J, leaving 18 bases between. The CDR3 has 18 amino acids. The CDR3 here is CASSQFYVRPSSYNEQFF. The CDR3, as DNA: TGCGCCAGCAGCCAGTTTTATGTTAGGCCGAGCTCCTACAATGAGCAGTTCTTC.

Concerning this clonotype: A clone one base away is much larger, so this may be a read error. J is TRBJ2-3 and V is TRBV11-2, with 8 positions matching TRBD1. The CDR3 totals 15 residues. Germline assignment: CDR1 SGHAT and CDR2 FQNNGV. J was trimmed by 10 bases and V by 3 bases; bases with no gene match: 12. The CDR3 loop reads CASSFSDRGVDSQYF. In nucleotides, the CDR3 is TGTGCCAGCAGCTTCAGCGACAGGGGCGTGGATTCGCAGTATTTT. Full variable domain (rest looked up from reference TRBV11-2 and TRBJ2-3): EAGVAQSPRYKIIEKRQSVAFWCNPISGHATLYWYQQILGQGPKLLIQFQNNGVVDDSQLPKDRFSAERLKGVDSTLKIQPAKLEDSAVYLCASSFSDRGVDSQYFGPGTRLTVL.

This clonotype was counted many times. The J gene is TRBJ1-2, the V gene TRBV6-2 or TRBV6-3; 8 nucleotides agree with TRBD1. Germline assignment: CDR1 MNHEY and CDR2 SVGEGT. The CDR3 is 16 residues long. V shed 2 bases and J 4 bases; nucleotides not matched to a gene: 9. The CDR3: CASSYTAQGAGYGYTF. DNA of the CDR3: TGTGCCAGCAGTTACACCGCTCAGGGGGCCGGCTATGGCTACACCTTC.

The rearrangement uses TRBV4-1 and TRBJ2-5, with 7 bases aligning to TRBD2. Germline V gene sequence: CDR1 MGHRA, CDR2 YSYEKL. This CDR3 is 13 amino acids long. V dropped 3 bases and J dropped 4; count of bases not matched to a gene: 2. The CDR3 is CASSHPGGETQYF. CDR3 sequence (DNA): TGCGCCAGCAGCCACCCGGGGGGAGAGACCCAGTACTTC.

The V and J genes are TRBV28 and TRBJ2-7; 9 nucleotides match TRBD1. The germline gives CDR1 MDHEN, CDR2 SYDVKM. The J segment lost 5 bases and the V segment lost 8 bases, leaving 13 bases of the junction unmatched. The CDR3 has 15 residues. The CDR3 coding sequence is TGTGCCAGCCTACACCGGGACAGGGTTTCGGACGAGCAGTACTTC. This codes for CASLHRDRVSDEQYF.

The CDR3 loop is CASSALWGGEKGGSYNEQFF. The CDR3 DNA is TGTGCCAGCAGTGCCCTCTGGGGGGGGGAGAAAGGAGGTTCCTACAATGAGCAGTTCTTC. The chain employs TRBV6-2 or TRBV6-3 and TRBJ2-1, with TRBD2 matching 7 bases. Trimming took 5 bases from V and 1 from J; bases not matched to a gene: 20. Germline assignment: CDR1 MNHEY and CDR2 SVGEGT. The CDR3 consists of 20 residues.

This clonotype was picked up many times. This sequence joins TRBV7-2 and TRBJ2-5, with D maybe TRBD2 (6 bases). CDR3 size: 17 residues. The V end was cut by 8 bases, the J end by 0 bases, with 22 bases between. The germline gives CDR1 SGHTA, CDR2 FQGNSA. The CDR3: CASLDSTTRRYQETQYF. The CDR3 nucleotides are TGTGCCAGCTTGGACTCTACGACTAGACGGTACCAAGAGACCCAGTACTTC.

This clonotype was observed many times. This chain uses TRBV28 with TRBJ2-7, with TRBD2 as a possible D gene (6 bases). The CDR3 totals 14 residues. Germline CDR1 and CDR2: MDHEN and SYDVKM. Trimming stripped 2 bases from V and 6 bases from J, with 14 bases between. CDR3 amino acids: CASSLGPSEGEQYF. CDR3 in DNA: TGTGCCAGCAGTTTAGGGCCTAGCGAGGGCGAGCAGTACTTC.